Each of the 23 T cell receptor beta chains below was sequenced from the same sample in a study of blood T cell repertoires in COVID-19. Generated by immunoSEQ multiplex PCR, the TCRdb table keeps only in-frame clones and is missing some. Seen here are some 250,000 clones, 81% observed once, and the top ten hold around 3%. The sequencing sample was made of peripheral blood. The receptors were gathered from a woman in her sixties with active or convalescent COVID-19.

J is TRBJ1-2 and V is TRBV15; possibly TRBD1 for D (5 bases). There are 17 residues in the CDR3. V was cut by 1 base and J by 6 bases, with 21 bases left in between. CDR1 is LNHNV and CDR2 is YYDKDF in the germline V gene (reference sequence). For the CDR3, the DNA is TGTGCCACCAGCAGAGGGGACTCAGGTGAACGGGGAAATGGCTACACCTTC. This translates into CATSRGDSGERGNGYTF.

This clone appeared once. This CDR3 is CASSFPAGTNEKLFF. DNA of the CDR3: TGTGCCAGCAGTTTTCCAGCGGGTACTAATGAAAAACTGTTTTTT. This chain uses TRBV28 with TRBJ1-4; D unclear. The germline CDR1 and CDR2 sequences are MDHEN and SYDVKM. The CDR3 runs 15 residues. V lost 3 bases and J 2 bases, leaving 10 bases between the germline ends.

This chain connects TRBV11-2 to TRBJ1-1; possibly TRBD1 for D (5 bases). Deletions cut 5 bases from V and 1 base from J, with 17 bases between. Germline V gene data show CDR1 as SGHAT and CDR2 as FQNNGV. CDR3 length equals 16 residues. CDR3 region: CASSLTLVQGNTEAFF. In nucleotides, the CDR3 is TGTGCCAGCAGCCTTACTCTGGTCCAGGGGAACACTGAAGCTTTCTTT.

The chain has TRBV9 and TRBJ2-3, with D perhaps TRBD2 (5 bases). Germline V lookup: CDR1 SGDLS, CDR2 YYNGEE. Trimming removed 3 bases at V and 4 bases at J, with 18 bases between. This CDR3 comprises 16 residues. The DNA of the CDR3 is TGTGCCAGCAGCGCACAACCTGGGAGCGTCGCAGATACGCAGTATTTT. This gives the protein CASSAQPGSVADTQYF.

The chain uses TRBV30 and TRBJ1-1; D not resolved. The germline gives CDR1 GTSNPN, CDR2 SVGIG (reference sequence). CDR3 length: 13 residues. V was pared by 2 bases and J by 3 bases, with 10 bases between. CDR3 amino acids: CAWSSAEYTEAFF. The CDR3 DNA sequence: TGTGCCTGGAGTTCCGCGGAGTACACTGAAGCTTTCTTT.

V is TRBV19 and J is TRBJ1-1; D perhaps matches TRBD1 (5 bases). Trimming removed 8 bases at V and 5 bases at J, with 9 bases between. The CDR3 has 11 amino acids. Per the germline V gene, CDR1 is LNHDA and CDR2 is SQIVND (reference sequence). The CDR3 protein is CASSGRTEAFF. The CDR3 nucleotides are TGTGCCAGTTCAGGGCGGACTGAAGCTTTCTTT.

The CDR3 is CASLPLLTSSTDTQYF. CDR3 nucleotide sequence: TGTGCCAGCCTCCCTCTGCTAACGTCTAGCACAGATACGCAGTATTTT. The chain links TRBV5-5 to TRBJ2-3; D gene uncertain. This CDR3 has 16 amino acids. The V gene's germline CDR1 is SGHKS and CDR2 YYEKEE (reference sequence). The V end was cut by 7 bases, the J end by 0 bases, with 18 bases between.

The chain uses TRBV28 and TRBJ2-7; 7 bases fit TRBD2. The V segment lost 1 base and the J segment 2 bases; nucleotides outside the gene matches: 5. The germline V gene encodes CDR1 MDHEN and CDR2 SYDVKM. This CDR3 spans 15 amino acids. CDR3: CASSLLGEGPYEQYF. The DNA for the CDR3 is TGTGCCAGCAGTTTATTGGGGGAGGGGCCCTACGAGCAGTACTTC.

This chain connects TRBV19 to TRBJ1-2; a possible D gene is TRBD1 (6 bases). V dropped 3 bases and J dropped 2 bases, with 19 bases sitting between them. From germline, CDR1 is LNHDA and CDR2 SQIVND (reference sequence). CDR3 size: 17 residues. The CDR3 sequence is CASSIRGKGQKNYGYTF. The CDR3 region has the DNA TGTGCCAGTAGTATTCGGGGAAAAGGACAGAAAAACTATGGCTACACCTTC.

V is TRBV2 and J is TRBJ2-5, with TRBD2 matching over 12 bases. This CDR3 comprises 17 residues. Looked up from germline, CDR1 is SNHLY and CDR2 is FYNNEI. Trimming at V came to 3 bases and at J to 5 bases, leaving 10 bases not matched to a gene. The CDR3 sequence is CASSERLAGGPGETQYF. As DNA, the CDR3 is TGTGCCAGCAGTGAGAGGCTAGCGGGGGGGCCGGGGGAGACCCAGTACTTC.

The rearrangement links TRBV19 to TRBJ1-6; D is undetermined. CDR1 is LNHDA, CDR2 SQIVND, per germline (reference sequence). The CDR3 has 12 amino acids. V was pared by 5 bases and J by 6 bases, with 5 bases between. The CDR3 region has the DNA TGTGCCAGTAGTCCGAGTAATTCACCCCTCCACTTT. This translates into CASSPSNSPLHF.

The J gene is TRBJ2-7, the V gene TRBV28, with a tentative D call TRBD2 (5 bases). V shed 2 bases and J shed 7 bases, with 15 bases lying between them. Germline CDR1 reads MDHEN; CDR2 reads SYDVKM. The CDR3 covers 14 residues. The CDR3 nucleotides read TGTGCCAGCAGTTTACGGATGGAGGCAGGTGAGCAGTACTTC. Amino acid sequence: CASSLRMEAGEQYF. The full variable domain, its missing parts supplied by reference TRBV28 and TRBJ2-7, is DVKVTQSSRYLVKRTGEKVFLECVQDMDHENMFWYRQDPGLGLRLIYFSYDVKMKEKGDIPEGYSVSREKKERFSLILESASTNQTSMYLCASSLRMEAGEQYFGPGTRLTVT.

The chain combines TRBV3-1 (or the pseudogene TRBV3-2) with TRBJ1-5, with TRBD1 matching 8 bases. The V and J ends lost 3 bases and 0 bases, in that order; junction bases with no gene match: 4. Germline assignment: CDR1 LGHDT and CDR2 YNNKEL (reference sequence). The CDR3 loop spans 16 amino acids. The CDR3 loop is CASSQAGTGSNQPQHF. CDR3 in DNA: TGTGCCAGCAGCCAGGCCGGGACAGGTAGCAATCAGCCCCAGCATTTT.

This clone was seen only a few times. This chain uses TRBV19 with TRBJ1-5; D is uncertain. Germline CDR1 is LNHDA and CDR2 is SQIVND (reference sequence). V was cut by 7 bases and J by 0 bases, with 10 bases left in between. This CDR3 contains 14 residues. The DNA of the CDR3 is TGTGCCAGTAACCCTGAGGCTAGCAATCAGCCCCAGCATTTT. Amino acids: CASNPEASNQPQHF.

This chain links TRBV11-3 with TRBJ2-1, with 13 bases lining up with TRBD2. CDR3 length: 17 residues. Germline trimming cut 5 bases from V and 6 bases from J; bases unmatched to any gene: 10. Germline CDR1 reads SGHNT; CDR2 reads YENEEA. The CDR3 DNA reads TGTGCCAGCAGCCAGACTAGCGGGGGGTGGGTTGGCAATGAGCAGTTCTTC. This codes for CASSQTSGGWVGNEQFF.

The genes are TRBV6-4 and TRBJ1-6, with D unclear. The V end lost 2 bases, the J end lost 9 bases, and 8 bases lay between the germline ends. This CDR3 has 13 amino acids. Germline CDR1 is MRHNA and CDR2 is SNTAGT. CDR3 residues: CASSDSSGSPLHF. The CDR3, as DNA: TGTGCCAGCAGTGACAGCTCTGGTTCACCCCTCCACTTT.

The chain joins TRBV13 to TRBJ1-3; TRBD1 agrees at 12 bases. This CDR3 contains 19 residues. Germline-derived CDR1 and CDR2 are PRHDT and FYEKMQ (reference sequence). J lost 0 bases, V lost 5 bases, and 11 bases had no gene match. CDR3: CASSEGTGGPLVSGNTIYF. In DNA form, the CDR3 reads TGTGCCAGCAGCGAAGGGACAGGGGGCCCTCTGGTCTCTGGAAACACCATATATTTT. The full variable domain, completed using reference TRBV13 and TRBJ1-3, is AAGVIQSPRHLIKEKRETATLKCYPIPRHDTVYWYQQGPGQDPQFLISFYEKMQSDKGSIPDRFSAQQFSDYHSELNMSSLELGDSALYFCASSEGTGGPLVSGNTIYFGEGSWLTVV.

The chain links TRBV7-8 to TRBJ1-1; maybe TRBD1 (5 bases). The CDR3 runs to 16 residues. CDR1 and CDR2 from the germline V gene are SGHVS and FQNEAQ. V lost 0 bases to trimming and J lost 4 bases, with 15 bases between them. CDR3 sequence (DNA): TGTGCCAGCAGCTTAGCGCCTCAGGGTAGGGGCACTGAAGCTTTCTTT. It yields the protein CASSLAPQGRGTEAFF.

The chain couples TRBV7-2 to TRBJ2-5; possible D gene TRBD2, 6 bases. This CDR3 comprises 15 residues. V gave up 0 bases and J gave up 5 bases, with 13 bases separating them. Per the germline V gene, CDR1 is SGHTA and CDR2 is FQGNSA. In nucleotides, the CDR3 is TGTGCCAGCAGCTTAGCGGGACTGTCGACGGAGACCCAGTACTTC. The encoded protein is CASSLAGLSTETQYF.

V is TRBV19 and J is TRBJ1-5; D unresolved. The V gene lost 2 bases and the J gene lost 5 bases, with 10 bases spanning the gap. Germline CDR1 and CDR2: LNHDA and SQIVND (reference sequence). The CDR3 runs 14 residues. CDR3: CASSISAVDQPQHF. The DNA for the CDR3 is TGTGCCAGTAGTATATCCGCGGTTGATCAGCCCCAGCATTTT.

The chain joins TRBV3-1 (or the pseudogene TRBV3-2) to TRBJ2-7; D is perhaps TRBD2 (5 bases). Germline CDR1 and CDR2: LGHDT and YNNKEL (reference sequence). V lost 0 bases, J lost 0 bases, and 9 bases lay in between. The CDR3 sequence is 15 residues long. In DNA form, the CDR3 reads TGTGCCAGCAGCCAAGATAGCAGCGGCTCCTACGAGCAGTACTTC. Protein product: CASSQDSSGSYEQYF.

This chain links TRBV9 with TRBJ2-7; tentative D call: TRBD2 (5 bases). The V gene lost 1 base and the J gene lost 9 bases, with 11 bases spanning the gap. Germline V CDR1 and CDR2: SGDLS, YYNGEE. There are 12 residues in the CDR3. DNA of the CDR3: TGTGCCAGCAGCGTACCCCTAGAGGGGCAGTACTTC. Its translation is CASSVPLEGQYF.

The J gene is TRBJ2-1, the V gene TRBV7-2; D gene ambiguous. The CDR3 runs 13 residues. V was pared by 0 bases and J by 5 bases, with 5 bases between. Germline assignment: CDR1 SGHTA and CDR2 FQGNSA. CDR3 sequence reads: CASSLAINNEQFF. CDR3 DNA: TGTGCCAGCAGCTTAGCTATAAACAATGAGCAGTTCTTC.